These 23 T cell receptor beta chains came from one sample sequenced in a study of shared T cell receptors in the human thymus. Profiled with immunoSEQ multiplex PCR; TCRdb holds only in-frame clones, not every one. The sample holds hundreds of thousands of clones, about 80% seen once. These records were also assigned to another study, of human thymus T cells.

Material for sequencing was thymocytes. All receptors derive from a boy under two years old with a congenital heart defect.

CDR3 in DNA: TGTGCCGCAGGACAGGGGAGGGACACTGAAGCTTTCTTT. This gives the protein CAAGQGRDTEAFF. The genes are TRBV6-6 and TRBJ1-1; 9 nucleotides align to TRBD1. CDR3 size: 13 residues. Germline V gene lookup returns CDR1 MNHNY and CDR2 SVGAGI (reference sequence). Trimming at V came to 11 bases and at J to 3 bases, leaving 7 bases not matched to a gene.

V usage is TRBV7-2 and J usage is TRBJ2-7, with TRBD1 identical over 8 bases. V gave up 5 bases and J gave up 2 bases; unmatched junction bases: 8. This CDR3 spans 15 amino acids. The germline V gene has CDR1 SGHTA and CDR2 FQGNSA. The chain's CDR3 is CASSNYDRGPYEQYF. DNA of the CDR3: TGTGCCAGCAGCAACTATGACAGGGGACCCTACGAGCAGTACTTC.

This chain connects TRBV15 to TRBJ1-3, with D uncertain. V dropped 3 bases and J dropped 0 bases, with 9 bases sitting between them. The CDR3 totals 15 residues. Germline V gives CDR1 LNHNV, CDR2 YYDKDF (reference sequence). CDR3 bases: TGTGCCACCAGCAGGCCGAGAAACTCTGGAAACACCATATATTTT. This encodes CATSRPRNSGNTIYF.

This rearrangement joins TRBV5-1 to TRBJ2-7; a possible D gene is TRBD1 (7 bases). The CDR3 totals 16 residues. Germline V gene data show CDR1 as SGHRS and CDR2 as YFSETQ. Trimming left V 0 bases short and J 3 bases short, with 16 bases between. The CDR3 loop reads CASSLDPQGRIYEQYF. The CDR3 DNA follows: TGCGCCAGCAGCTTGGACCCACAGGGGAGGATCTACGAGCAGTACTTC.

The chain recombines TRBV12-5 with TRBJ2-3; 8 bases align to TRBD2. CDR3 length: 17 amino acids. Germline lookup yields CDR1 LGHNT and CDR2 FRNRAP. The V gene end was trimmed by 4 bases and the J gene end by 0 bases; junction bases not matched to a gene: 9. This chain's CDR3 is CASGSHRGGVSTDTQYF. The CDR3 DNA sequence: TGTGCTAGTGGTTCGCACCGGGGGGGGGTAAGCACAGATACGCAGTATTTT.

The chain joins TRBV12-5 to TRBJ2-1, with 12 bases that match TRBD2. Germline V gene sequence: CDR1 LGHNT, CDR2 FRNRAP. V was clipped by 6 bases and J by 8 bases; unmatched bases: 8. There are 15 residues in the CDR3. CDR3 sequence: CASGPTSGRFDEQFF. Written as DNA, the CDR3 is TGTGCTAGTGGCCCTACTAGCGGGAGGTTCGATGAGCAGTTCTTC.

The chain combines TRBV7-2 with TRBJ1-2; 12 bases agree with TRBD1. The trim removed 6 bases at V and 0 bases at J, leaving 14 bases unmatched. Germline V gene lookup returns CDR1 SGHTA and CDR2 FQGNSA. The CDR3 runs 19 residues. The CDR3 protein is CASRRQVTGQGAPNYGYTF. Written as DNA, the CDR3 is TGTGCCAGCAGGCGCCAGGTTACGGGACAGGGGGCGCCTAACTATGGCTACACCTTC.

This chain joins TRBV4-3 and TRBJ2-1; D perhaps matches TRBD2 (6 bases). This CDR3 is built from 18 residues. Germline values: CDR1 LGHNA, CDR2 YSLEER. V was cut by 0 bases and J by 8 bases, with 23 bases left in between. DNA for the CDR3: TGCGCCAGCAGCCAAGAGGAGCTAGCGAAGAGAGAAATGGATGAGCAGTTCTTC. Amino acid sequence: CASSQEELAKREMDEQFF.

In DNA, the CDR3 is TGTGCCAGCAGTTTAGGCGGGGGGAAATCTAACTATGGCTACACCTTC. Translation: CASSLGGGKSNYGYTF. The chain carries TRBV27 and TRBJ1-2; D possibly corresponds to TRBD1 (5 bases). The CDR3 consists of 16 residues. With 2 bases removed from V and 0 bases from J, the gap between germline ends came to 13 bases. Germline V CDR1 and CDR2: MNHEY, SMNVEV (reference sequence).

This clone was counted a few times. This chain links TRBV6-1 with TRBJ2-7; 9 nucleotides match TRBD2. Germline values: CDR1 MNHNS, CDR2 SASEGT. With V trimmed by 4 bases and J by 0 bases, 7 bases remained unmatched. CDR3 length: 16 amino acids. CDR3 nucleotide sequence: TGTGCCAGCAGTGCCCTGCTAGCGGGGTTCTCCTACGAGCAGTACTTC. Amino acids: CASSALLAGFSYEQYF.

The chain joins TRBV28 to TRBJ1-4, with a possible D match to TRBD1 (6 bases). The CDR3 consists of 14 residues. Germline V gives CDR1 MDHEN, CDR2 SYDVKM. V lost 5 bases to trimming and J lost 8 bases, with 15 bases between them. The chain's CDR3 is CASSRDRRDEKLFF. The CDR3 nucleotides are TGTGCCAGCAGTAGAGACAGGAGAGACGAAAAACTGTTTTTT.

CDR3 sequence: CASSVSQGPEQYF. CDR3 in DNA: TGTGCCAGCAGCGTTTCACAGGGCCCCGAGCAGTACTTC. The chain employs TRBV9 and TRBJ2-7, with D maybe TRBD1 (6 bases). Per germline, CDR1 SGDLS and CDR2 YYNGEE. Trimming left V 2 bases short and J 6 bases short, with 12 bases between. This CDR3 region has 13 residues.

Only a few counts were recorded for this clone. The chain links TRBV29-1 to TRBJ1-1; 8 bases map to TRBD1. After removal of 6 bases from V and 4 bases from J, the junction contained 4 bases not matched to a gene. Germline V gives CDR1 SQVTM, CDR2 ANQGSEA. The CDR3 totals 12 residues. CDR3 coding DNA: TGCAGCGTCCTCAGGGGGCTCACTGAAGCTTTCTTT. As protein: CSVLRGLTEAFF.

V usage is TRBV5-1 and J usage is TRBJ2-7, with D possibly being TRBD1 (6 bases). Per germline, CDR1 SGHRS and CDR2 YFSETQ. The CDR3 has 16 residues. The V and J ends lost 1 base and 2 bases respectively, with 16 bases between them. CDR3 coding DNA: TGCGCCAGCAGCTTGTCCGCCAGGGGTCTGCCCTACGAGCAGTACTTC. This gives the protein CASSLSARGLPYEQYF.

This clone was seen only a few times. V is TRBV18 and J is TRBJ1-3, with D unclear. CDR3 size: 17 residues. Between the trimmed V and J ends, which lost 4 bases and 0 bases, there was a span of 16 bases. Germline-derived CDR1 and CDR2 are KGHSH and LQKENI. CDR3 protein: CASSLGATLGSGNTIYF. The CDR3 nucleotides read TGTGCCAGCTCACTTGGCGCCACCCTAGGCTCTGGAAACACCATATATTTT.

This sequence joins TRBV9 and TRBJ2-7; the match to TRBD1 covers 9 bases. The CDR3 length is 20 residues. Trimming removed 0 bases from V and 0 bases from J; junction bases left unmatched: 16. The germline V gene encodes CDR1 SGDLS and CDR2 YYNGEE. The CDR3 region has the DNA TGTGCCAGCAGCGTAGGTCCCCGGGACAGGGCCACCATGAGCTCCTACGAGCAGTACTTC. Amino acids: CASSVGPRDRATMSSYEQYF.

The chain combines TRBV28 with TRBJ2-5; 7 bases agree with TRBD1. V lost 7 bases, J lost 4 bases, and 15 bases stayed unmatched. The germline gives CDR1 MDHEN, CDR2 SYDVKM. CDR3 length equals 16 residues. The CDR3: CASKGVSATGTETQYF. CDR3 DNA: TGTGCCAGCAAGGGCGTGAGCGCGACAGGGACAGAGACCCAGTACTTC.

The J gene is TRBJ2-3, the V gene TRBV7-6; 11 positions match TRBD1. Germline CDR1 reads SGHVS; CDR2 reads FNYEAQ. With V trimmed by 7 bases and J by 4 bases, 7 bases remained unmatched. The CDR3 extends over 15 amino acids. The CDR3 DNA reads TGTGCCAGCACCGGACAGGGGGCTCGCGCAGATACGCAGTATTTT. Protein product: CASTGQGARADTQYF.

This clone was seen once. J is TRBJ2-7 and V is TRBV7-2; 9 bases match TRBD2. V lost 1 base and J lost 2; bases outside the gene matches: 6. CDR3 length: 16 amino acids. Germline V gene sequence: CDR1 SGHTA, CDR2 FQGNSA. As DNA, the CDR3 is TGTGCCAGCAGCTTAGGTGCTAGCGGGGACCCCTACGAGCAGTACTTC. It encodes CASSLGASGDPYEQYF.

This clone was seen more than once but under ten times. The rearrangement joins TRBV18 to TRBJ1-1, with TRBD1 matching 8 bases. After removal of 0 bases from V and 7 bases from J, the junction contained 1 base not matched to a gene. The germline V gene encodes CDR1 KGHSH and CDR2 LQKENI. The CDR3 is made up of 13 amino acids. CDR3 nucleotides: TGTGCCAGCTCACCACCGACAGGGGATGAAGCTTTCTTT. Translating gives CASSPPTGDEAFF. The variable domain in full, with the rest retrieved from reference TRBV18 and TRBJ1-1, is NAGVMQNPRHLVRRRGQEARLRCSPMKGHSHVYWYRQLPEEGLKFMVYLQKENIIDESGMPKERFSAEFPKEGPSILRIQQVVRGDSAAYFCASSPPTGDEAFFGQGTRLTVV.

The rearrangement uses TRBV9 and TRBJ2-1, with D perhaps TRBD2 (6 bases). V was pared by 4 bases and J by 0 bases, with 17 bases between. Germline-derived CDR1 and CDR2 are SGDLS and YYNGEE. The length of the CDR3 is 17 residues. CDR3 residues: CASSRKLAPSSYNEQFF. CDR3 nucleotides: TGTGCCAGCAGCCGAAAGCTAGCGCCCAGCTCCTACAATGAGCAGTTCTTC.

This chain links TRBV4-3 with TRBJ2-1, with D perhaps TRBD2 (6 bases). The CDR3 consists of 17 residues. The germline gives CDR1 LGHNA, CDR2 YSLEER. The V and J ends lost 0 bases and 6 bases respectively, with 18 bases between them. For the CDR3, the DNA is TGCGCCAGCAGCCAAGATTGCTACGGGAGCCACCTCAATGAGCAGTTCTTC. Its translation is CASSQDCYGSHLNEQFF.

The chain joins TRBV5-1 to TRBJ2-4; 11 bases are a match to TRBD2. From germline, CDR1 is SGHRS and CDR2 YFSETQ. The CDR3 spans 19 residues. V shed 0 bases, J shed 4 bases, and the junction held 12 bases outside the gene matches. CDR3 amino acids: CASSLVGLLAGGSKNIQYF. DNA for the CDR3: TGCGCCAGCAGCTTGGTAGGGCTCCTAGCGGGAGGATCAAAAAACATTCAGTACTTC.